These 14 T cell receptor beta chains were all obtained from the same sample, sequenced in a study of T cell responses to AZD1222 COVID-19 vaccine. The assay was immunoSEQ multiplex PCR, and TCRdb's table has in-frame clones only and misses some. This table has about 130,000 clones, roughly 90% appearing once. The sequences come from peripheral blood, collected on day 0 of AZD1222 vaccination. All receptors come from an adult in good health.

V gene TRBV19 combines with J gene TRBJ1-5; the D gene is possibly TRBD1 (5 bases). This CDR3 is 15 amino acids long. Germline V CDR1 and CDR2: LNHDA, SQIVND (reference sequence). V was trimmed by 9 bases and J by 6 bases, leaving 21 bases between them. The CDR3 protein is CASKPTVATGQPQHF. CDR3 sequence (DNA): TGTGCCAGCAAACCGACAGTCGCCACGGGTCAGCCCCAGCATTTT.

V usage is TRBV19 and J usage is TRBJ2-7; no firm D call. The CDR3 runs to 14 residues. V dropped 5 bases and J dropped 0 bases, with 11 bases sitting between them. Germline CDR1 and CDR2: LNHDA and SQIVND (reference sequence). The CDR3 DNA reads TGTGCCAGTAGTTATCGCAGATCCTCCTACGAGCAGTACTTC. It codes for CASSYRRSSYEQYF.

This clone was seen just once. This same CDR3 is encoded by further DNA sequences in the sample. This chain joins TRBV15 and TRBJ2-7; D unclear. The CDR3 covers 11 residues. V lost 5 bases, J lost 4 bases, and 6 bases lay in between. Germline CDR1 is LNHNV and CDR2 is YYDKDF (reference sequence). CDR3 nucleotide sequence: TGTGCCACCAGCTCAAGTTACGAGCAGTACTTC. Translated, it gives CATSSSYEQYF.

The gene calls are TRBV12-3 or TRBV12-4 and TRBJ1-2, with D possibly TRBD1 on 6 matching bases. Trimming stripped 7 bases from V and 4 bases from J, with 13 bases between. This CDR3 has 13 amino acids. CDR3 residues: CASTSGVGYGYTF. The CDR3 bases are TGTGCCAGCACCTCAGGGGTCGGCTATGGCTACACCTTC.

The gene calls are TRBV7-9 and TRBJ2-7; no clear D. V lost 5 bases to trimming and J lost 0 bases, with 5 bases between them. The CDR3 is 12 residues long. Germline V CDR1 and CDR2: SEHNR, FQNEAQ (reference sequence). Here the CDR3 reads CASSAFSYEQYF. CDR3 DNA sequence: TGTGCCAGCAGCGCATTCTCCTACGAGCAGTACTTC.

The chain is built from TRBV11-3 and TRBJ2-1; TRBD1 is a possible D gene (6 bases). Between the trimmed V and J ends, which lost 5 bases and 3 bases, there was a span of 11 bases. The CDR3 has 14 amino acids. Per the germline V gene, CDR1 is SGHNT and CDR2 is YENEEA. The CDR3 sequence is CASSLQGDYNEQFF. The CDR3 nucleotides read TGTGCCAGCAGCCTACAGGGTGACTACAATGAGCAGTTCTTC.

The CDR3 nucleotides are TGTGCCAGCAGTTACTCTGGGGTACTTGAAGCTTTCTTT. Translating gives CASSYSGVLEAFF. The V gene is TRBV6-5, the J gene TRBJ1-1, with D unresolved. CDR1 is MNHEY, CDR2 SVGAGI, per germline. The CDR3 covers 13 residues. Trimming took off 0 bases at V and 7 bases at J, with 9 bases between the two ends.

In nucleotides, the CDR3 is TGTGCCAGCAGGATTTCTAACGAGCAGTACTTC. Translating gives CASRISNEQYF. V gene TRBV28 combines with J gene TRBJ2-7, with unresolved D. This CDR3 is built from 11 residues. Trimming shortened V by 6 bases and J by 5 bases, and 8 bases separated the two germline ends. Germline-derived CDR1 and CDR2 are MDHEN and SYDVKM.

The chain couples TRBV6-1 to TRBJ1-6; possible D gene TRBD1, 5 bases. This CDR3 contains 13 residues. V was trimmed by 0 bases and J by 15 bases, leaving 12 bases between them. Germline V gene data show CDR1 as MNHNS and CDR2 as SASEGT. The chain's CDR3 is CASSEAQGLLLHF. In DNA form, the CDR3 reads TGTGCCAGCAGTGAAGCGCAGGGCCTGCTCCTCCACTTT.

This chain connects TRBV6-5 to TRBJ2-7, with D perhaps assigned TRBD1 or TRBD2 (5 bases each). Trimming removed 2 bases at V and 4 bases at J, with 18 bases between. CDR1 is MNHEY, CDR2 SVGAGI, per germline. CDR3 size: 16 residues. In nucleotides, the CDR3 is TGTGCCAGCAGTTACAGCGGCTTGGGGGAGAGGTACGAGCAGTACTTC. This encodes CASSYSGLGERYEQYF.

The chain carries TRBV9 and TRBJ1-3; D uncertain. The CDR3 has 14 residues. Trimming left V 0 bases short and J 0 bases short, with 4 bases between. Germline loops: CDR1 SGDLS, CDR2 YYNGEE. The CDR3 region has the DNA TGTGCCAGCAGCGTAGGGAACTCTGGAAACACCATATATTTT. Translating it yields CASSVGNSGNTIYF.

V usage is TRBV24-1 and J usage is TRBJ2-1; D is possibly TRBD1 (6 bases). CDR3 length equals 14 residues. V lost 5 bases and J 4 bases, leaving 11 bases between the germline ends. In germline, CDR1 is KGHDR, CDR2 SFDVKD. The CDR3 DNA sequence: TGTGCCACCAGTGCGAGGCAGGGGTACAATGAGCAGTTCTTC. Protein product: CATSARQGYNEQFF.

The chain recombines TRBV19 with TRBJ1-2; D ambiguous. This CDR3 is built from 15 residues. V was shortened by 0 bases and J by 4 bases, with 12 bases between the two germline ends. Germline V gene sequence: CDR1 LNHDA, CDR2 SQIVND (reference sequence). The CDR3 DNA reads as TGTGCCAGTAGTATAGACTGGCAGCTCCTCTATGGCTACACCTTC. Its protein is CASSIDWQLLYGYTF.

The table lists this clone with a count of one. The CDR3 region is CASIYGPPGTYYEQYF. For the CDR3, the DNA is TGCGCCAGCATCTACGGACCTCCCGGAACTTACTACGAGCAGTACTTC. The chain recombines TRBV10-2 with TRBJ2-7, with no clear D. CDR3 length: 16 residues. Germline V gives CDR1 WSHSY, CDR2 SAAADI. Between the trimmed V and J ends, which lost 7 bases and 3 bases, there was a span of 22 bases.